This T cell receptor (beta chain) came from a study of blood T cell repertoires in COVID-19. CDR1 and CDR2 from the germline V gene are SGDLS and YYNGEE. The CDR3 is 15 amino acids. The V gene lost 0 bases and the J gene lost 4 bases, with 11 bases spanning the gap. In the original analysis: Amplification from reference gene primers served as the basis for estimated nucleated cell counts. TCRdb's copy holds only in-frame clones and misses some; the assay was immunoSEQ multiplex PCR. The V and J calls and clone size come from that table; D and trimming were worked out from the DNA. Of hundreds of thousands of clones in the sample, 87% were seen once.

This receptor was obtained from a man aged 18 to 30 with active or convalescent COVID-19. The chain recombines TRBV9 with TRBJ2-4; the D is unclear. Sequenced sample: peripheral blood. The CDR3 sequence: CASSVDGQDKNIQYF. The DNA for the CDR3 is TGTGCCAGCAGCGTAGATGGGCAGGATAAAAACATTCAGTACTTC. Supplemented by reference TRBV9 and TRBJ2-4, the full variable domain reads DSGVTQTPKHLITATGQRVTLRCSPRSGDLSVYWYQQSLDQGLQFLIQYYNGEERAKGNILERFSAQQFPDLHSELNLSSLELGDSALYFCASSVDGQDKNIQYFGAGTRLSVL.